These 11 T cell receptor beta chains were all obtained from the same sample, sequenced in a study of blood T cell repertoires in COVID-19. The data were produced by immunoSEQ multiplex PCR, yet TCRdb's version contains in-frame clones alone and is incomplete. The sample includes about 200,000 clones, around 81% seen only once; the top ten take 0.85% to 0.95%. The sample taken for sequencing was peripheral blood. The source of these receptors is a man aged 55-75 years with COVID-19, enrolled during active disease.

The gene calls are TRBV5-1 and TRBJ1-1, with 8 bases matching TRBD1. CDR3 size: 13 residues. Germline CDR1 reads SGHRS; CDR2 reads YFSETQ. V shed 3 bases and J 8 bases; nucleotides not matched to a gene: 6. The CDR3 DNA is TGCGCCAGCAGCTCCGGGACAGGATTCGAAGCTTTCTTT. Amino acid sequence: CASSSGTGFEAFF.

The CDR3 coding sequence is TGTGCCAGCGGGCCCGGGACAGGGGGAAAAAAACTGTTTTTT. Protein: CASGPGTGGKKLFF. The V call is TRBV7-2, the J call TRBJ1-4, with 11 bases aligning to TRBD1. Trimming cost V 8 bases and J 9 bases; bases outside gene matches: 8. Germline V gene data show CDR1 as SGHTA and CDR2 as FQGNSA. The CDR3 is made up of 14 amino acids.

CDR3 region: CASKLTDSNMNTEAFF. CDR3 nucleotide sequence: TGCGCCAGCAAGCTGACAGACTCAAACATGAACACTGAAGCTTTCTTT. V and J are TRBV5-1 and TRBJ1-1, with D tentatively TRBD1 (5 bases). The CDR3 covers 16 residues. In germline, CDR1 is SGHRS, CDR2 YFSETQ. The ends were cut back, 6 bases at V and 0 bases at J, with 18 bases in the middle.

The J gene is TRBJ1-1, the V gene TRBV5-1; 9 bases agree with TRBD1. The length of the CDR3 is 15 residues. The J segment lost 5 bases and the V segment lost 3 bases, leaving 8 bases of the junction unmatched. CDR1 SGHRS and CDR2 YFSETQ come from the germline V gene. CDR3 protein: CASSSSGTGKTEAFF. CDR3 DNA sequence: TGCGCCAGCAGCTCCTCCGGGACAGGGAAAACTGAAGCTTTCTTT.

The gene calls are TRBV19 and TRBJ1-2; unclear D gene. The CDR3 sequence is 15 residues long. Germline V gene lookup returns CDR1 LNHDA and CDR2 SQIVND (reference sequence). The germline V and J ends were trimmed by 7 bases and 4 bases, with 19 bases remaining between them. Written as DNA, the CDR3 is TGTGCCAGTACCCCAGACATAAAAGGTAGCTATGGCTACACCTTC. This codes for CASTPDIKGSYGYTF.

The V gene is TRBV19, the J gene TRBJ2-2; D call uncertain. Germline CDR1 and CDR2: LNHDA and SQIVND (reference sequence). This CDR3 is 13 amino acids long. V was clipped by 3 bases and J by 7 bases, with 9 bases between them. The CDR3 region has the DNA TGTGCCAGTAGTATTACGAGAGACGGGGAGCTGTTTTTT. Translated: CASSITRDGELFF.

This chain links TRBV7-9 with TRBJ1-5, with 9 bases identical to TRBD1. Germline CDR1 SEHNR, CDR2 FQNEAQ (reference sequence). The J segment lost 4 bases and the V segment lost 5 bases, leaving 6 bases of the junction unmatched. The CDR3 length is 15 residues. In DNA, the CDR3 is TGTGCCAGCAGCCCCGGGACAGGGTTAAATCAGCCCCAGCATTTT. It encodes CASSPGTGLNQPQHF. Full variable domain (remainder filled in from reference TRBV7-9 and TRBJ1-5): DTGVSQNPRHKITKRGQNVTFRCDPISEHNRLYWYRQTLGQGPEFLTYFQNEAQLEKSRLLSDRFSAERPKGSFSTLEIQRTEQGDSAMYLCASSPGTGLNQPQHFGDGTRLSIL.

The chain links TRBV7-3 to TRBJ2-1; 10 positions match TRBD2. Germline CDR1 SGHTA, CDR2 FQGTGA. CDR3 length equals 16 residues. Losses at the gene ends were 5 bases for V and 7 bases for J; bases not matched to a gene: 11. CDR3 coding DNA: TGTGCCAGCAGCCAGGCGAGCGGGAGGGCCACAAATGAGCAGTTCTTC. Translated: CASSQASGRATNEQFF.

This clone showed up just once. The chain carries TRBV10-3 and TRBJ1-1, with 8 bases lining up with TRBD1. This CDR3 region has 15 residues. V shed 8 bases, J shed 2 bases, and the junction held 10 bases outside the gene matches. The germline V gene encodes CDR1 ENHRY and CDR2 SYGVKD. This CDR3 reads CAIGNRGIINTEAFF. DNA for the CDR3: TGTGCCATCGGAAACAGGGGGATCATAAACACTGAAGCTTTCTTT.

The gene calls are TRBV2 and TRBJ1-6, with D uncertain. CDR1 SNHLY and CDR2 FYNNEI come from the germline V gene. The CDR3 extends over 14 amino acids. Trimming pared 8 bases from V and 7 bases from J, leaving 15 bases between. This CDR3 is CASQVEVGNSPLHF. CDR3 nucleotides: TGTGCCAGCCAGGTGGAGGTGGGCAATTCACCCCTCCACTTT.

This chain uses TRBV29-1 with TRBJ2-1; 14 bases are shared with TRBD2. The CDR3 length is 15 residues. Germline CDR1 is SQVTM and CDR2 is ANQGSEA. V dropped 5 bases and J dropped 10; count of bases not matched to a gene: 10. The CDR3 loop reads CSVQGPGLAGDEQFF. In DNA, the CDR3 is TGCAGCGTTCAAGGCCCGGGACTAGCGGGAGACGAGCAGTTCTTC.